This T cell receptor (beta chain) was identified in a study of T cell responses to AZD1222 COVID-19 vaccine (TCRdb year 2021). Broadly, across the study: TCR sequencing covered about 230 trial participants: 200 to 220 given two doses of AZD1222 and approximately 26 given two doses of MenACWY control vaccine. Trial participants were enrolled by age into 18-55, 56-69 and 70-plus year subgroups, with about 150, 27 and 61 TCR-sequenced participants respectively.

Broader findings and caveats from the paper: Conclusions about previously exposed vaccinees are limited, since just five or six AZD1222 recipients were seropositive for SARS-CoV-2 at baseline. Because no day 14 peak-response samples were available, the repertoires could be characterized only after the peak T cell response. Participants were mostly white British and included more females than males, and it was suggested by the authors that clonal diversity may have been underestimated. Vaccine-associated CD4 TCRs spanned the whole spike protein, with dominant responses in regions 160-218 and 743-854. Reportedly, close to half of the unique spike-specific TCRs recognized epitopes lying outside the regions that are mutated in the B.1.351 and B.1.1.7 variants. The 56-69-year group was small, and its depth increase did not reach significance, likely because of low power. Spike-specific TCR breadth and depth rose significantly after two AZD1222 doses compared with day 0 and with MenACWY recipients.

The CDR3 regions of human TCRbeta chains were subjected to immunosequencing. The original pipeline was this. Repertoire TCRs were matched against a reference library of SARS-CoV-2-specific TCRs generated with the MIRA antigen-specificity platform. Breadth was defined as the fraction of unique TCRs that were SARS-CoV-2-associated, and depth was defined as the fraction of total T cells that were SARS-CoV-2-associated. Each spike-specific TCR was assigned to its reactive spike region and to a CD4 or CD8 class using the MIRA data. Log10-transformed breadth and depth values were compared by one-way ANOVA with Sidak's multiple comparisons tests. TCRdb mirrors the immuneACCESS table, restricted to in-frame sequences. Some clones are absent from its copies; in checked studies, under half trace to an unresolved V gene, and the reason for the others is unknown. The V and J calls and clone size come from that table; D and trimming were worked out from the DNA. This sample has more than 100,000 clones in its table, and about 93% of those were observed once. The ten top clones hold around 5% of the sample.

CDR1 and CDR2, looked up from the germline V gene (reference sequence), are MNHEY and SMNVEV. Trimming removed 2 bases from V and 3 bases from J; the gene matches leave 2 bases unexplained. Including the terminal cysteine and phenylalanine, the CDR3 comprises 14 residues. The entry retains the CDR3 DNA only, 42 bases that are in frame from base 1. Comments on this clone: Its binding antigen is unknown. Base qualities are missing; no much larger clone stands one base away.

Sample time point, as interpreted from the label and publication: about 28 days (+/-7) after the second vaccine dose. AZD1222 recipients with second doses at about 4 weeks or about 12 weeks were pooled, because spike-specific TCR depth and breadth did not differ between schedules. Vaccinee samples were obtained from the UK trials COV001 and COV002, which included a single-blind randomized controlled phase 2/3 trial of AZD1222 (ChAdOx1 nCoV-19) in healthy adults. For TCRbeta chain sequencing, PBMC samples were collected from trial participants at day 0 and at day 28 after the second dose. The sequence is built from TRBV27 and TRBJ2-7; a stretch of 9 junction bases matches TRBD1. The material was peripheral blood, obtained 28 days after the second AZD1222 dose. The sequence was collected from an adult who received the AZD1222 COVID-19 vaccine. CDR3 reads: CASSLGTGFYEQYF. The DNA sequence is TGTGCCAGCAGTTTAGGGACAGGGTTCTACGAGCAGTACTTC.